This T cell receptor beta chain was retrieved from a study of cytomegalovirus exposure and HLA in healthy donors. CDR3 length: 15 amino acids. Looked up from germline, CDR1 is KGHSH and CDR2 is LQKENI. V lost 3 bases to trimming and J lost 7 bases; unmatched junction nucleotides: 9. Libraries were prepared by immunoSEQ multiplex PCR; TCRdb keeps only in-frame clonotypes and omits some of them. The sample shows 52,000 or so clones, roughly 89% of them seen only once. The chain combines TRBV18 with TRBJ2-1; 7 bases agree with TRBD1. The TCR sequence derives from a woman aged 18-29 years in good health and CMV-seronegative. The sequenced sample was PBMCs. CDR3 DNA: TGTGCCAGCTCACCCAACAGGGGAAGGGATAATGAGCAGTTCTTC. Amino acid sequence: CASSPNRGRDNEQFF.